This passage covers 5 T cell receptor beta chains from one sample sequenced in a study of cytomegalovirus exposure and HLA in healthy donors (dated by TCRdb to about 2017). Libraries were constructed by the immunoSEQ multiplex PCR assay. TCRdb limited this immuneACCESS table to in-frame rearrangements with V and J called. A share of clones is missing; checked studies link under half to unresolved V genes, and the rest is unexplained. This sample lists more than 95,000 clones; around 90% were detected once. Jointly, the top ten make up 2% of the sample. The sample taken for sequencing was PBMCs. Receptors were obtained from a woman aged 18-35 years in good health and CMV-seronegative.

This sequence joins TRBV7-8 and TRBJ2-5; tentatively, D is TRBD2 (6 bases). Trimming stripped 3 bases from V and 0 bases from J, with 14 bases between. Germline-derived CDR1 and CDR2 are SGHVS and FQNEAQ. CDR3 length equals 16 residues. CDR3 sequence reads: CASSLRRVADQETQYF. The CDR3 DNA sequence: TGTGCCAGCAGCTTGCGTAGGGTAGCGGACCAAGAGACCCAGTACTTC.

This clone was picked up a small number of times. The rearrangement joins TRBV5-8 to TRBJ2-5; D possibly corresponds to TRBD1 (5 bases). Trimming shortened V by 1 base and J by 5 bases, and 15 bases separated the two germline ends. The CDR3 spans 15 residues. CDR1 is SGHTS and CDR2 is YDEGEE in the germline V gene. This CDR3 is CASSLPGWVEETQYF. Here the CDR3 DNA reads TGTGCCAGCAGCTTGCCAGGGTGGGTAGAGGAGACCCAGTACTTC.

CDR3 nucleotides: TGTGCCAGCTCACCGGATCGAGGGTTCGGCACCGGGGAGCTGTTTTTT. Its protein is CASSPDRGFGTGELFF. The rearrangement links TRBV18 to TRBJ2-2; D is possibly TRBD2 (5 bases). The CDR3 is made up of 16 amino acids. Germline V lookup: CDR1 KGHSH, CDR2 LQKENI. V dropped 3 bases and J dropped 4 bases, with 15 bases sitting between them.

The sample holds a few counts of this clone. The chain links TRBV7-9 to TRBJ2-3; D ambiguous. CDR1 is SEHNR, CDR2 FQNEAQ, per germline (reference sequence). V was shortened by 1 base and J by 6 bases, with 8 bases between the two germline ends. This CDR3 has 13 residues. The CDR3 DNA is TGTGCCAGCAGCTTAGGTCTCGGTGATACGCAGTATTTT. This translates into CASSLGLGDTQYF.

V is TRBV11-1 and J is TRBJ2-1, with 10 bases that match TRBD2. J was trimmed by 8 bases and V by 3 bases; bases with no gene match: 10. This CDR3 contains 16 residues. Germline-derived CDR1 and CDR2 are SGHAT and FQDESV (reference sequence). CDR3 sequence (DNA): TGTGCCAGCAGCTTTAGTGGGCTAGCGGGAGTATATGAGCAGTTCTTC. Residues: CASSFSGLAGVYEQFF. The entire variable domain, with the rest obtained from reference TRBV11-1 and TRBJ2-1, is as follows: EAEVAQSPRYKITEKSQAVAFWCDPISGHATLYWYRQILGQGPELLVQFQDESVVDDSQLPKDRFSAERLKGVDSTLKIQPAELGDSAMYLCASSFSGLAGVYEQFFGPGTRLTVL.